This T cell receptor beta chain came from a study of radiation and T cells in renal cell carcinoma. Findings and limits, study-wide: Sampling covered only about 1 g of each tumor. Top tumor clonotypes rose in blood 2 weeks post-radiation, then contracted.

Treatment given: 15 Gy SBRT to primary tumor, nephrectomy 4 weeks later. Nephrectomy followed 15 Gy stereotactic body radiation by 4 weeks. The assay was immunoSEQ multiplex PCR, and TCRdb's table has in-frame clones only and misses some. The sample records about 20,000 clones, just over 60% being singletons. As for this clone: As yet, its antigen is unknown.

The sequencing used tumor tissue, collected from a patient whose treatment included radiotherapy and nephrectomy. This clonotype was obtained from a woman aged 70-85 years with renal cell carcinoma.

The chain's CDR3 is CASSSQGATNQPQHF. The CDR3 DNA reads TGTGCCAGTAGTTCACAGGGGGCTACGAATCAGCCCCAGCATTTT. V gene TRBV19 combines with J gene TRBJ1-5, with TRBD1 matching 9 bases. Germline values: CDR1 LNHDA, CDR2 SQIVND (reference sequence). The CDR3 has 15 amino acids. With 5 bases clipped from V and 4 bases from J, the junction kept 6 bases outside the gene matches.